A single sample gave rise to the 28 T cell receptor beta chains below, sequenced in a study of shared clonotypes between healthy human individuals. Here immunoSEQ multiplex PCR was the method, and the copy in TCRdb shows in-frame clones only, minus some. The sample holds 550,000 to 600,000 clones, roughly 79% seen once. The sample comprised PBMCs. Receptors were obtained from a woman in her thirties or forties in good health. Some clones in this sample may be carry-over from other donors' samples.

Comments on this clone: The CDR3 end shows no conserved phenylalanine or tryptophan, and so a read error is likely. The chain employs TRBV28 and TRBJ1-2, with D tentatively TRBD1 (6 bases). CDR1 and CDR2 from the germline V gene are MDHEN and SYDVKM. V lost 3 bases and J lost 2, with 10 bases in between. The CDR3 loop spans 14 amino acids. The CDR3 DNA sequence: TGTGCCAGCAGTTTCGGAGGGGGGAACTATGGCTACACCTCC. Residues: CASSFGGGNYGYTS.

The V and J genes are TRBV5-1 and TRBJ2-5; no clear D. Deletions cut 5 bases from V and 1 base from J, with 9 bases between. Germline V CDR1 and CDR2: SGHRS, YFSETQ. The CDR3 is made up of 13 amino acids. CDR3 in amino acids: CASSGTSQETQYF. The CDR3 region has the DNA TGCGCCAGCAGTGGCACGAGCCAAGAGACCCAGTACTTC.

The chain is built from TRBV6-5 and TRBJ2-1; D perhaps matches TRBD1 (6 bases). V was trimmed by 2 bases and J by 5 bases, leaving 16 bases between them. This CDR3 contains 16 residues. Germline CDR1 and CDR2: MNHEY and SVGAGI. CDR3 nucleotides: TGTGCCAGCAGTTACGGTAAAACAGGGTGGAACAATGAGCAGTTCTTC. The encoded protein is CASSYGKTGWNNEQFF.

This chain links TRBV11-2 with TRBJ1-1; unclear D gene. Germline CDR1 reads SGHAT; CDR2 reads FQNNGV. Trimming stripped 3 bases from V and 1 base from J, with 3 bases between. The CDR3 is 12 amino acids. DNA for the CDR3: TGTGCCAGCAGCTTTGGGAACACTGAAGCTTTCTTT. This sequence encodes CASSFGNTEAFF.

The V call is TRBV4-1, the J call TRBJ1-3; D gene uncertain. Looked up from germline, CDR1 is MGHRA and CDR2 is YSYEKL. V gave up 2 bases and J gave up 3 bases, with 11 bases separating them. The CDR3 is made up of 15 amino acids. CDR3: CASSQLGGFGNTIYF. CDR3 sequence (DNA): TGCGCCAGCAGCCAACTTGGAGGGTTTGGAAACACCATATATTTT.

The chain uses TRBV28 and TRBJ2-1, with 7 positions matching TRBD2. The CDR3 sequence is 15 residues long. CDR1 and CDR2 (germline): MDHEN, SYDVKM. Germline trimming cut 6 bases from V and 0 bases from J; bases unmatched to any gene: 5. The CDR3 DNA follows: TGTGCCAGCAGCGAGCCTAGCGGCTCCTACAATGAGCAGTTCTTC. This codes for CASSEPSGSYNEQFF.

The chain is built from TRBV5-6 and TRBJ2-5; D possibly matches TRBD1 or TRBD2 (5 bases each). This CDR3 is built from 16 residues. V gave up 4 bases and J gave up 7 bases, with 23 bases separating them. CDR1 is SGHDT and CDR2 is YYEEEE in the germline V gene. The CDR3: CASSLGGPWGQGTQYF. The CDR3 nucleotides are TGTGCCAGCAGCCTCGGCGGGCCGTGGGGCCAGGGGACCCAGTACTTC.

This clone was seen many times. This chain uses TRBV7-9 with TRBJ1-2; D ambiguous. This CDR3 has 11 amino acids. Between the trimmed V and J ends, which lost 4 bases and 7 bases, there was a span of 7 bases. Germline values: CDR1 SEHNR, CDR2 FQNEAQ (reference sequence). CDR3 sequence (DNA): TGTGCCAGCAGCTCTAGGGCTGGCTACACCTTC. It is translated as CASSSRAGYTF.

In regard to this clone: A far larger clone lies a single base away; this is likely a read error. The chain combines TRBV29-1 with TRBJ1-2; 7 positions agree with TRBD1. CDR1 and CDR2 from the germline V gene are SQVTM and ANQGSEA. The ends lost 7 bases at V and 4 bases at J; junction bases unmatched: 9. There are 13 residues in the CDR3. CDR3 coding DNA: TGCAGCGCCGGGACAGATTTTAGCTATGGCTACACCTTC. Translating gives CSAGTDFSYGYTF.

The chain links TRBV27 to TRBJ1-1; D gene unclear. Trimming removed 4 bases at V and 1 base at J, with 13 bases between. Germline-derived CDR1 and CDR2 are MNHEY and SMNVEV (reference sequence). There are 15 residues in the CDR3. DNA of the CDR3: TGTGCCAGCAGTTCCGGAGGGCTGGGGAACACTGAAGCTTTCTTT. It translates to CASSSGGLGNTEAFF.

The chain is built from TRBV5-1 and TRBJ2-6; maybe TRBD1 (6 bases). This CDR3 is built from 16 residues. V shed 7 bases and J shed 4 bases, with 18 bases lying between them. The germline CDR1 and CDR2 sequences are SGHRS and YFSETQ. The DNA for the CDR3 is TGCGCCAGCGCCACGACAGGCCCCTCCGGGGCCAACGTCCTGACTTTC. Translating it yields CASATTGPSGANVLTF.

This clone was counted between two and nine times. The chain employs TRBV21-1 and TRBJ1-4; the table's D gene call, TRBD1, was not cross checked with the DNA. TRBV21-1 is described as a pseudogene. The CDR3 is 15 amino acids. CDR3 amino acids: CASNTPHSYYEKLFF. CDR3 DNA sequence: TGTGCCAGCAACACCCCACACAGCTATTATGAAAAACTGTTTTTT.

The V and J genes are TRBV10-2 and TRBJ1-6; 7 bases fit TRBD1. The CDR3 is 15 amino acids. The V and J ends lost 6 bases and 5 bases, in that order; junction bases with no gene match: 7. Germline V gene lookup returns CDR1 WSHSY and CDR2 SAAADI. The CDR3 bases are TGCGCCAGCAGCCTCGACAGGGAGAATAATTCACCCCTCCACTTT. Protein sequence: CASSLDRENNSPLHF.

The gene calls are TRBV11-2 and TRBJ2-3; 12 positions match TRBD1. Germline CDR1 is SGHAT and CDR2 is FQNNGV. The CDR3 consists of 16 residues. V lost 1 base to trimming and J lost 3 bases; unmatched junction nucleotides: 2. The CDR3 coding sequence is TGTGCCAGCAGCTTAGGGGGACAGGGGGCGACAGATACGCAGTATTTT. This translates into CASSLGGQGATDTQYF.

In nucleotides, the CDR3 is TGTGCCTGGAGTGTTGGGACAGCGTCTGGAAACACCATATATTTT. Translated, it gives CAWSVGTASGNTIYF. This chain links TRBV30 with TRBJ1-3; 7 nucleotides agree with TRBD1. There are 15 residues in the CDR3. Germline V CDR1 and CDR2: GTSNPN, SVGIG (reference sequence). After removal of 0 bases from V and 1 base from J, the junction contained 3 bases not matched to a gene.

As regards this clone: The same CDR3 also results from other DNA sequences found in this sample. This rearrangement joins TRBV7-2 to TRBJ2-3; D not certain. CDR1 and CDR2 from the germline V gene are SGHTA and FQGNSA. Trimming removed 1 base at V and 0 bases at J, with 2 bases between. The CDR3 loop spans 13 amino acids. CDR3 in amino acids: CASSLVSTDTQYF. Here the CDR3 DNA reads TGTGCCAGCAGCTTAGTAAGCACAGATACGCAGTATTTT. The full variable domain, in which reference TRBV7-2 and TRBJ2-3 provide the parts outside the CDR3, is GAGVSQSPSNKVTEKGKDVELRCDPISGHTALYWYRQSLGQGLEFLIYFQGNSAPDKSGLPSDRFSAERTGGSVSTLTIQRTQQEDSAVYLCASSLVSTDTQYFGPGTRLTVL.

The chain couples TRBV7-8 to TRBJ1-2; TRBD1 aligns across 8 bases. Germline lookup yields CDR1 SGHVS and CDR2 FQNEAQ. The CDR3 is made up of 16 amino acids. J gave up 8 bases and V 5 bases, and 16 bases lay outside the gene matches. The CDR3 sequence: CASSAVPGQVVLGYTF. The CDR3 DNA follows: TGTGCCAGCAGCGCCGTCCCGGGACAGGTTGTGTTAGGCTACACCTTC.

This chain connects TRBV4-1 to TRBJ2-3; D unresolved. The germline V gene has CDR1 MGHRA and CDR2 YSYEKL. Trimming cost V 2 bases and J 1 base, with 13 bases left between them. The CDR3 extends over 16 amino acids. The DNA for the CDR3 is TGCGCCAGCAGCCAACCCCTAGGGCTAGGCACAGATACGCAGTATTTT. Protein: CASSQPLGLGTDTQYF.

Details on this clone: A much bigger clone sits one base away, suggesting this may be a read error. Other DNA sequences in this specimen translate into the identical CDR3. This chain joins TRBV18 and TRBJ1-1; the D gene is possibly TRBD1 (6 bases). Germline V lookup: CDR1 KGHSH, CDR2 LQKENI. The CDR3 length is 15 residues. The V and J ends lost 4 bases and 4 bases respectively, with 16 bases between them. Here the CDR3 DNA reads TGTGCCAGCTCACTTCGGCAGGGGAAGGCCACTGAAGCTTTCTTT. Translated: CASSLRQGKATEAFF.

The chain employs TRBV7-8 and TRBJ2-1, with 10 bases matching TRBD2. Looked up from germline, CDR1 is SGHVS and CDR2 is FQNEAQ. The CDR3 is made up of 19 amino acids. The ends lost 3 bases at V and 7 bases at J; junction bases unmatched: 18. CDR3 loop: CASSFYLRSPSGSKNEQFF. The CDR3 DNA reads as TGTGCCAGCAGCTTCTACCTCAGGAGCCCTAGCGGGAGTAAGAATGAGCAGTTCTTC.

J is TRBJ2-3 and V is TRBV28; 14 bases are a match to TRBD2. V shed 5 bases, J shed 7 bases, and the junction held 5 bases outside the gene matches. Germline V gene sequence: CDR1 MDHEN, CDR2 SYDVKM. The CDR3 loop spans 15 amino acids. The CDR3 sequence: CASSGGLAGVNTQYF. Written as DNA, the CDR3 is TGTGCCAGCAGTGGGGGACTAGCGGGAGTGAATACGCAGTATTTT. Drawing the rest from reference TRBV28 and TRBJ2-3, the complete variable domain is DVKVTQSSRYLVKRTGEKVFLECVQDMDHENMFWYRQDPGLGLRLIYFSYDVKMKEKGDIPEGYSVSREKKERFSLILESASTNQTSMYLCASSGGLAGVNTQYFGPGTRLTVL.

This clone was recorded once. The chain couples TRBV30 to TRBJ2-1; 8 positions agree with TRBD2. Trimming removed 3 bases from V and 6 bases from J; junction bases left unmatched: 7. Per the germline V gene, CDR1 is GTSNPN and CDR2 is SVGIG (reference sequence). The CDR3 loop spans 14 amino acids. CDR3 nucleotide sequence: TGTGCCTGGAGCGGGACTAGGGTTGCCAATGAGCAGTTCTTC. It encodes CAWSGTRVANEQFF.

V gene TRBV18 combines with J gene TRBJ1-2; D gene unclear. The CDR3 has 15 amino acids. Germline-derived CDR1 and CDR2 are KGHSH and LQKENI. The V gene lost 0 bases and the J gene lost 8 bases, with 16 bases spanning the gap. CDR3 loop: CASSPPGRSPGGYTF. Here the CDR3 DNA reads TGTGCCAGCTCACCACCGGGAAGGTCCCCGGGGGGCTACACCTTC.

V and J are TRBV4-2 and TRBJ1-3; 7 positions match TRBD1. CDR1 LGHNA and CDR2 YNFKEQ come from the germline V gene. This CDR3 region has 16 residues. The junction had 8 bases not matched to a gene; V was cut back by 2 bases and J by 4 bases. CDR3 protein: CASSQLRTGSGNTIYF. The DNA for the CDR3 is TGTGCCAGCAGCCAACTCCGGACAGGCTCGGGAAACACCATATATTTT.

The chain uses TRBV10-1 and TRBJ2-2; TRBD2 matches at 7 bases. In germline, CDR1 is WNHNN, CDR2 SYGVQD (reference sequence). The CDR3 is 15 residues long. J was trimmed by 2 bases and V by 3 bases; bases with no gene match: 3. The CDR3 protein is CASSDPGGNTGELFF. CDR3 nucleotides: TGCGCCAGCAGTGACCCGGGGGGAAACACCGGGGAGCTGTTTTTT.

This chain connects TRBV2 to TRBJ1-1; D remains unclear. Germline V gene data show CDR1 as SNHLY and CDR2 as FYNNEI. CDR3 length equals 13 residues. Between the trimmed V and J ends, which lost 6 bases and 3 bases, there was a span of 11 bases. The CDR3 loop is CASREVAYTEAFF. CDR3 DNA sequence: TGTGCCAGCAGGGAGGTCGCGTACACTGAAGCTTTCTTT.

With regard to this clone: A much larger clone sits a single nucleotide away, making a read error possible. The chain uses TRBV6-5 and TRBJ1-1, with no clear D. Trimming took off 0 bases at V and 1 base at J, with 12 bases between the two ends. The CDR3 covers 16 residues. Per germline, CDR1 MNHEY and CDR2 SVGAGI. The DNA of the CDR3 is TGTGCCAGCAGTTACTCCTCCTGTGAGGCGAACACTGAAGCTTTCTTT. Protein sequence: CASSYSSCEANTEAFF.

This clone was counted a few times. The CDR3 loop is CASSPPGEGTEAFF. In DNA form, the CDR3 reads TGCGCCAGCAGTCCCCCAGGGGAGGGAACTGAAGCTTTCTTT. The chain is built from TRBV23-1 and TRBJ1-1; TRBD1 might be the D (6 bases). TRBV23-1 qualifies as an ORF whose function is uncertain. The V gene lost 4 bases and the J gene lost 5 bases, with 14 bases spanning the gap. The CDR3 is 14 residues long.